This entry lists 17 T cell receptor beta chains sequenced from one sample in a study of T cell responses to AZD1222 COVID-19 vaccine. Libraries were prepared by immunoSEQ multiplex PCR; TCRdb keeps only in-frame clonotypes and omits some of them. The data contain around 150,000 clones, roughly 82% of them singletons. The sequenced sample was peripheral blood, obtained on day 0 of AZD1222 vaccination. The source of these receptors is an adult in good health.

The chain is built from TRBV4-1 and TRBJ1-2, with a possible D match to TRBD1 (6 bases). This CDR3 has 13 residues. Germline-derived CDR1 and CDR2 are MGHRA and YSYEKL. Trimming took off 0 bases at V and 8 bases at J, with 10 bases between the two ends. CDR3 sequence: CASSQDGGGGYTF. The CDR3 region has the DNA TGCGCCAGCAGCCAAGATGGGGGCGGCGGCTACACCTTC.

The rearrangement joins TRBV28 to TRBJ1-6, with no clear D. CDR1 and CDR2 (germline): MDHEN, SYDVKM. There are 15 residues in the CDR3. Trimming shortened V by 5 bases and J by 9 bases, and 17 bases separated the two germline ends. DNA of the CDR3: TGTGCCAGCAGTGGGCGGACCGGGATGAGTTCACCCCTCCACTTT. Protein product: CASSGRTGMSSPLHF.

Only a few counts were recorded for this clone. This chain connects TRBV5-1 to TRBJ1-1; 7 nucleotides line up with TRBD1. The CDR3 is 16 residues long. V lost 2 bases and J lost 6; bases outside the gene matches: 13. From germline, CDR1 is SGHRS and CDR2 YFSETQ. The CDR3 protein is CASSLLQGMGDPEAFF. In DNA form, the CDR3 reads TGCGCCAGCAGCTTATTACAGGGGATGGGAGACCCTGAAGCTTTCTTT.

V usage is TRBV28 and J usage is TRBJ1-1, with TRBD1 identical over 8 bases. CDR1 is MDHEN and CDR2 is SYDVKM in the germline V gene. The CDR3 contains 16 residues. J was trimmed by 1 base and V by 2 bases; bases with no gene match: 6. DNA of the CDR3: TGTGCCAGCAGTTTACTCCCTGGACAGGGGAACACTGAAGCTTTCTTT. Amino acid sequence: CASSLLPGQGNTEAFF.

The genes are TRBV29-1 and TRBJ1-1; D remains ambiguous. V dropped 1 base and J dropped 9 bases, with 15 bases sitting between them. The CDR3 consists of 13 residues. Germline lookup yields CDR1 SQVTM and CDR2 ANQGSEA. CDR3 DNA sequence: TGCAGCGTTGAAGTCCAGGAGAAAAGACAAGCTTTCTTT. Translating it yields CSVEVQEKRQAFF.

This rearrangement joins TRBV4-1 to TRBJ2-7; D unclear. CDR1 and CDR2 from the germline V gene are MGHRA and YSYEKL. Trimming left V 4 bases short and J 0 bases short, with 13 bases between. CDR3 length: 15 amino acids. The CDR3 DNA follows: TGCGCCAGCAGCCCCCTGATGGAGACCTCCTACGAGCAGTACTTC. It yields the protein CASSPLMETSYEQYF.

The rearrangement uses TRBV24-1 and TRBJ1-5; the D is unclear. The CDR3 has 17 residues. The V end lost 5 bases, the J end lost 3 bases, and 19 bases lay between the germline ends. CDR1 and CDR2 (germline): KGHDR, SFDVKD. The CDR3 loop reads CATSVVASQESNQPQHF. CDR3 bases: TGTGCCACCAGTGTTGTGGCATCACAAGAGTCCAATCAGCCCCAGCATTTT.

The rearrangement joins TRBV5-4 to TRBJ1-2; a possible D gene is TRBD1 (6 bases). Germline CDR1 reads SGHNT; CDR2 reads YYREEE (reference sequence). CDR3 length: 14 amino acids. The V end lost 4 bases, the J end lost 3 bases, and 13 bases lay between the germline ends. Written as DNA, the CDR3 is TGTGCCAGCAGCACTGAACAGGGTGACTATGGCTACACCTTC. It encodes CASSTEQGDYGYTF.

This chain links TRBV10-3 with TRBJ2-7, with D unclear. Germline V gene data show CDR1 as ENHRY and CDR2 as SYGVKD. The CDR3 totals 13 residues. V was trimmed by 9 bases and J by 4 bases, leaving 16 bases between them. The CDR3 spells CAIQGRLSYEQYF. For the CDR3, the DNA is TGTGCCATTCAAGGACGTCTGTCGTACGAGCAGTACTTC.

This clone was seen only once. This chain joins TRBV19 and TRBJ1-5; D uncertain. Looked up from germline, CDR1 is LNHDA and CDR2 is SQIVND (reference sequence). The CDR3 loop spans 14 amino acids. V lost 2 bases and J lost 9, with 14 bases in between. In DNA form, the CDR3 reads TGTGCCAGTAGTATAATTGGACCCGGATCGCCCCAGCATTTT. This encodes CASSIIGPGSPQHF.

The J gene is TRBJ2-3, the V gene TRBV30; the match to TRBD1 covers 8 bases. Germline V lookup: CDR1 GTSNPN, CDR2 SVGIG (reference sequence). V shed 1 base and J 2 bases; nucleotides not matched to a gene: 2. The CDR3 contains 14 residues. This CDR3 is CAWSGDRLTDTQYF. The CDR3 bases are TGTGCCTGGAGTGGGGACAGGCTCACAGATACGCAGTATTTT.

The chain couples TRBV2 to TRBJ2-7; 10 positions agree with TRBD1. This CDR3 has 14 residues. The V gene's germline CDR1 is SNHLY and CDR2 FYNNEI. J lost 4 bases, V lost 7 bases, and 7 bases had no gene match. CDR3 nucleotide sequence: TGTGCCAGCACTCGACAGGGGGCGTTATACGAGCAGTACTTC. This sequence encodes CASTRQGALYEQYF.

V is TRBV28 and J is TRBJ2-3; a weak D match, TRBD1 (5 bases). Trimming left V 5 bases short and J 2 bases short, with 14 bases between. Germline-derived CDR1 and CDR2 are MDHEN and SYDVKM. The CDR3 is made up of 15 amino acids. This chain's CDR3 is CASSIGQGYTDTQYF. Written as DNA, the CDR3 is TGTGCCAGCAGTATAGGGCAGGGATACACAGATACGCAGTATTTT. Variable domain in full (rest from reference TRBV28 and TRBJ2-3): DVKVTQSSRYLVKRTGEKVFLECVQDMDHENMFWYRQDPGLGLRLIYFSYDVKMKEKGDIPEGYSVSREKKERFSLILESASTNQTSMYLCASSIGQGYTDTQYFGPGTRLTVL.

V gene TRBV14 combines with J gene TRBJ1-6; 10 bases are shared with TRBD1. The V segment lost 7 bases and the J segment 9 bases; nucleotides outside the gene matches: 6. CDR1 SGHDN and CDR2 FVKESK come from the germline V gene. This CDR3 has 14 amino acids. The CDR3 sequence: CASNSGTGVSPLHF. In DNA form, the CDR3 reads TGTGCCAGCAATTCCGGGACAGGGGTTTCACCCCTCCACTTT.

The J gene is TRBJ1-1, the V gene TRBV28; D uncertain. V was cut by 6 bases and J by 1 base, with 9 bases left in between. The germline V gene encodes CDR1 MDHEN and CDR2 SYDVKM. This CDR3 is built from 13 residues. CDR3: CASRGTKNTEAFF. CDR3 coding DNA: TGTGCCAGCAGAGGCACAAAGAACACTGAAGCTTTCTTT.

V gene TRBV19 combines with J gene TRBJ1-4; D is unresolved. This CDR3 has 14 amino acids. The germline gives CDR1 LNHDA, CDR2 SQIVND (reference sequence). V dropped 3 bases and J dropped 7 bases, with 12 bases sitting between them. CDR3 DNA: TGTGCCAGTAGTATCAGGTCGGGTGGTGAAAAACTGTTTTTT. This gives the protein CASSIRSGGEKLFF.

This clone was observed a handful of times. The chain uses TRBV11-2 and TRBJ2-7, with D perhaps matching TRBD1 (6 bases). Germline CDR1 and CDR2: SGHAT and FQNNGV. V was trimmed by 2 bases and J by 3 bases, leaving 14 bases between them. The CDR3 is made up of 15 amino acids. In DNA form, the CDR3 reads TGTGCCAGCAGCTTATCCAGGGACACCTTCTACGAGCAGTACTTC. This translates into CASSLSRDTFYEQYF. Full variable domain (outside the CDR3, taken from reference TRBV11-2 and TRBJ2-7): EAGVAQSPRYKIIEKRQSVAFWCNPISGHATLYWYQQILGQGPKLLIQFQNNGVVDDSQLPKDRFSAERLKGVDSTLKIQPAKLEDSAVYLCASSLSRDTFYEQYFGPGTRLTVT.